This paragraph reports one T cell receptor beta chain. With 1 base removed from V and 1 base from J, the gap between germline ends came to 6 bases. CDR1 and CDR2 (germline): PRHDT, FYEKMQ (reference sequence). This CDR3 has 14 amino acids. This specimen belongs to a study of blood T cell repertoires in COVID-19. Study-wide context: Researchers got acute and convalescent COVID-19 samples from the United States, Italy and Spain. Sample material is recorded as cDNA or gDNA derived from T cells, B-cell-depleted T cells, or PBMCs.

As processed by the authors: Reference gene primer amplification gave estimated nucleated cell counts. Clones were read by immunoSEQ multiplex PCR, and TCRdb kept only the in-frame ones, dropping some. That table supplies the V and J calls and clone size; D and trimming were determined from the DNA. The sample shows 35,000 or so clones, over 70% of them seen only once. The source is a man older than 75 with active or convalescent COVID-19. The chain recombines TRBV13 with TRBJ2-3; TRBD2 is a possible D gene (5 bases). The sample consisted of peripheral blood. The CDR3 loop is CASSLVSGTDTQYF. The CDR3 region has the DNA TGTGCCAGCAGCTTAGTTAGCGGCACAGATACGCAGTATTTT.